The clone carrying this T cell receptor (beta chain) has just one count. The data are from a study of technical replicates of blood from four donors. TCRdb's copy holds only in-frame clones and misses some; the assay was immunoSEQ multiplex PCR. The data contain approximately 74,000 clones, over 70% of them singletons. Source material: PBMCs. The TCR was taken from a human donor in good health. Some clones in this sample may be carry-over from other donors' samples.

The CDR3 DNA reads TGTGCCAGCAGCTCGTACCGGGACATCCTCTACAATGAGCAGTTCTTC. This translates into CASSSYRDILYNEQFF. The chain couples TRBV7-9 to TRBJ2-1; weak D call: TRBD1 (6 bases). In germline, CDR1 is SEHNR, CDR2 FQNEAQ (reference sequence). The CDR3 contains 16 residues. V was trimmed by 4 bases and J by 3 bases, leaving 16 bases between them.